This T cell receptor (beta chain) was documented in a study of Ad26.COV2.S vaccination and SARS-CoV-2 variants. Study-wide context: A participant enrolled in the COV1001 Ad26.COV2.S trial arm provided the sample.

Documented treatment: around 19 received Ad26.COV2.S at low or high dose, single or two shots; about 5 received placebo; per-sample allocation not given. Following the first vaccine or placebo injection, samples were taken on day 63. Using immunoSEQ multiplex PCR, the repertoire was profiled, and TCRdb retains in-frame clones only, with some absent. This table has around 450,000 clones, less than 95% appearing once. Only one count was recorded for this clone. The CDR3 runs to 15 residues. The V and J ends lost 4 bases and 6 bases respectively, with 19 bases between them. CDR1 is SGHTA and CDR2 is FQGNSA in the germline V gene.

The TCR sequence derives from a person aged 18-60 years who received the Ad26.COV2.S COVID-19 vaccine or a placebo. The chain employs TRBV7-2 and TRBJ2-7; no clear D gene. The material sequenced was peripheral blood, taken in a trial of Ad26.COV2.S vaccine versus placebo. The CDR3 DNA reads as TGTGCCAGCAGCTATGTCACTACCCGACAAGGCGAGCAGTACTTC. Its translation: CASSYVTTRQGEQYF.